One and the same sample provided the 14 T cell receptor beta chains below, sequenced in a study of monozygotic twins with inflammatory bowel disease. TCRdb reprocessed the 5' RACE reads; each CDR3 protein has one entry and no DNA is given. Reported are more than 300,000 distinct CDR3 sequences; the ten largest clones contain approximately 2.8%. Sequenced input: blood. Source of these receptors: a human donor with ulcerative colitis or Crohn's disease, or a healthy co-twin of an affected twin (not recorded which).

The chain is built from TRBV12-3 or TRBV12-4 and TRBJ1-1. This CDR3 is 15 amino acids long. This CDR3 is CASSFGSQENTEAFF.

The chain's CDR3 is CASSLGLAGNSDTQYF. The V gene is TRBV11-2, the J gene TRBJ2-3; TCRdb picks TRBD2, but there is no DNA to check that call. Germline lookup yields CDR1 SGHAT and CDR2 FQNNGV. This CDR3 region has 16 residues.

V usage is TRBV20-1 and J usage is TRBJ2-7; TCRdb names TRBD2, which stays unverified in the absence of DNA. This CDR3 region has 13 residues. Germline CDR1 is DFQATT and CDR2 is SNEGSKA (reference sequence). This CDR3 is CSARERAFREQYF.

V gene TRBV7-3 combines with J gene TRBJ1-1; TCRdb gives TRBD1 as the D gene, but with no DNA this cannot be confirmed. Germline V gene sequence: CDR1 SGHTA, CDR2 FQGTGA. The CDR3 is 15 amino acids. The CDR3 loop reads CASSLTRQTNTEAFF. The full variable domain, completed using reference TRBV7-3 and TRBJ1-1, is GAGVSQTPSNKVTEKGKYVELRCDPISGHTALYWYRQSLGQGPEFLIYFQGTGAADDSGLPNDRFFAVRPEGSVSTLKIQRTERGDSAVYLCASSLTRQTNTEAFFGQGTRLTVV.

The chain couples TRBV7-7 to TRBJ2-3; the D gene TCRdb calls, TRBD2, cannot be checked with no DNA. This CDR3 has 15 residues. CDR1 SSHAT and CDR2 FNYEAQ come from the germline V gene (reference sequence). The CDR3 is CASSKLAGNTDTQYF.

The chain is built from TRBV12-3 or TRBV12-4 and TRBJ1-1; TCRdb outputs TRBD1, but without DNA this stays unchecked. The CDR3 totals 13 residues. The CDR3: CASSPWTGREAFF.

The gene calls are TRBV7-2 and TRBJ1-5. The V gene's germline CDR1 is SGHTA and CDR2 FQGNSA. CDR3 size: 14 residues. CDR3 in amino acids: CASRSSNSNQPQHF.

This chain connects TRBV6-1 to TRBJ1-1; TCRdb calls TRBD1, which cannot be checked without DNA. Germline V gene data show CDR1 as MNHNS and CDR2 as SASEGT. The CDR3 spans 13 residues. The CDR3 reads CASSGQVNTEAFF.

This chain joins TRBV3-1 and TRBJ2-7; the TCRdb call, TRBD1, lacks DNA for checking. The length of the CDR3 is 11 residues. The germline CDR1 and CDR2 sequences are LGHDT and YNNKEL (reference sequence). CDR3 region: CAWDTTYEQYF.

The rearrangement joins TRBV4-2 to TRBJ2-7. The germline V gene encodes CDR1 LGHNA and CDR2 YNFKEQ. The CDR3 extends over 13 amino acids. The CDR3 region is CASSQQISYEQYF.

The chain combines TRBV7-2 with TRBJ2-7; TCRdb picks TRBD1, but there is no DNA to check that call. Germline values: CDR1 SGHTA, CDR2 FQGNSA. This CDR3 contains 16 residues. CDR3 sequence: CASSSGGGTGTYEQYF.

The chain combines TRBV7-2 with TRBJ2-5; no DNA is available, so the TRBD1 call from TCRdb remains unchecked. The length of the CDR3 is 15 residues. The germline V gene has CDR1 SGHTA and CDR2 FQGNSA. CDR3 residues: CASSLGQGVDMTQYF.

The chain joins TRBV14 to TRBJ2-7; the TRBD1 assignment by TCRdb is unverifiable without DNA. Germline assignment: CDR1 SGHDN and CDR2 FVKESK. The length of the CDR3 is 13 residues. The CDR3 reads CASRGGESYEQYF. The full variable domain, completed using reference TRBV14 and TRBJ2-7, is EAGVTQFPSHSVIEKGQTVTLRCDPISGHDNLYWYRRVMGKEIKFLLHFVKESKQDESGMPNNRFLAERTGGTYSTLKVQPAELEDSGVYFCASRGGESYEQYFGPGTRLTVT.

This rearrangement joins TRBV12-3 or TRBV12-4 to TRBJ2-3; TCRdb gives TRBD2 as the D gene, but with no DNA this cannot be confirmed. This CDR3 contains 18 residues. CDR3 sequence: CASSPFGTSGGAADTQYF.